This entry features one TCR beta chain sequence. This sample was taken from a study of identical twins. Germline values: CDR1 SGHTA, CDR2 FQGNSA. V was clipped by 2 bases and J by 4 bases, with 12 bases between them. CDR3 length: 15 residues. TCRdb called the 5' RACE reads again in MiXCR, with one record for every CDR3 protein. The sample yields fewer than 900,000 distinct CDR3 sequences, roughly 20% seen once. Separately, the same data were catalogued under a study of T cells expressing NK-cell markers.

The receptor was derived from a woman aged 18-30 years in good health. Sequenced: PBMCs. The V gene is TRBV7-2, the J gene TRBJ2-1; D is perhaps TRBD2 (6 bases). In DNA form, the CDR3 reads TGTGCCAGCAGCTTAACCGGGAGTCGGTACAATGAGCAGTTCTTC. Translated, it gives CASSLTGSRYNEQFF.